The rows below give T cell receptor beta chains drawn from one sample of a study of blood T cell repertoires in COVID-19. This table comes from immunoSEQ multiplex PCR, and its TCRdb copy is limited to in-frame clones, with some not included. The profile covers about 250,000 clones, with approximately 90% appearing a single time and roughly 6.7% taken by the ten largest. The material sequenced was peripheral blood. Receptors were obtained from a woman in her 30s with COVID-19, enrolled during active disease. CDR3s include the opening cysteine and the closing phenylalanine or tryptophan. The order of the fields is J gene, V gene, CDR3 protein.

J: TRBJ2-5
V: TRBV19
CDR3: CASPQGGETQYF

J: TRBJ1-2
V: TRBV27
CDR3: CASSRTGNYGYTF

J: TRBJ1-2
V: TRBV12-3/TRBV12-4
CDR3: CASSLDPSRYTF

J: TRBJ2-1
V: TRBV5-1
CDR3: CASSLAYREGGEQFF

J: TRBJ1-2
V: TRBV27
CDR3: CASREIGTANYGYTF

J: TRBJ1-5
V: TRBV4-1
CDR3: CASSQDPVNQPQHF

J: TRBJ2-7
V: TRBV28
CDR3: CASRQGSGEQYF

J: TRBJ2-6
V: TRBV19
CDR3: CASSRSGANVLTF

J: TRBJ2-4
V: TRBV5-5
CDR3: CASSLELAENIQYF

J: TRBJ1-1
V: TRBV21-1
CDR3: CASNRGRTTEAFF

J: TRBJ2-3
V: TRBV28
CDR3: CASSYGSGGPTDTQYF

J: TRBJ2-2
V: TRBV24-1
CDR3: CATPHGSEKLFF

J: TRBJ1-2
V: TRBV6-1
CDR3: CASSESGTGNGGYTF

J: TRBJ1-2
V: TRBV4-3
CDR3: CASSQQGGGYTF

J: TRBJ1-2
V: TRBV4-2
CDR3: CASSPISGQDPRGYTF

J: TRBJ2-7
V: TRBV5-1
CDR3: CASSLGQQRGVNEQYF

J: TRBJ1-1
V: TRBV3-1/TRBV3-2
CDR3: CASSQGASLNTEAFF

J: TRBJ2-7
V: TRBV2
CDR3: CASQAGFYEQYF

J: TRBJ2-2
V: TRBV3-1/TRBV3-2
CDR3: CASSPRGGKAGELFF

J: TRBJ1-1
V: TRBV11-2
CDR3: CASSFVTGETEAFF

J: TRBJ2-1
V: TRBV7-2
CDR3: CASSYRSGRDEQFF

J: TRBJ2-2
V: TRBV11-2
CDR3: CASSLVQDNTGELFF

J: TRBJ1-4
V: TRBV4-1
CDR3: CASSQVGGRNEKLFF

J: TRBJ2-1
V: TRBV4-3
CDR3: CASSQGTSGRKGNEQFF

J: TRBJ1-3
V: TRBV15
CDR3: CATGGTHWTPSGNTIYF

J: TRBJ2-7
V: TRBV5-1
CDR3: CASSKIAGGPNEQYF

J: TRBJ1-1
V: TRBV11-2
CDR3: CASSPGQGARTEAFF

J: TRBJ2-1
V: TRBV5-8
CDR3: CASSLSDSGAGEQFF

J: TRBJ2-2
V: TRBV6-5
CDR3: CASSYYRNTGELFF

J: TRBJ2-7
V: TRBV28
CDR3: CASSLRVGSYEQYF

J: TRBJ2-1
V: TRBV27
CDR3: CASSLTPSGSLGDEQFF

J: TRBJ1-2
V: TRBV3-1/TRBV3-2
CDR3: CASSQGQNNYGYTF

J: TRBJ2-1
V: TRBV5-1
CDR3: CASSPTSGWYNEQFF

J: TRBJ2-3
V: TRBV6-2/TRBV6-3
CDR3: CASSYWLVRITDTQYF

J: TRBJ1-3
V: TRBV5-4
CDR3: CASRDSSGNTIYF

J: TRBJ1-1
V: TRBV6-5
CDR3: CASRPHIQEAFF

J: TRBJ1-3
V: TRBV7-8
CDR3: CASSLGRTVEEGNTIYF

J: TRBJ1-2
V: TRBV13
CDR3: CASSSTMTGDNGYTF

J: TRBJ1-4
V: TRBV27
CDR3: CASSTGAGKLFF

J: TRBJ2-1
V: TRBV7-2
CDR3: CASSLTSGGVSYNEQFF

J: TRBJ1-5
V: TRBV7-2
CDR3: CASSSRGQGNQPQHF

J: TRBJ2-7
V: TRBV7-9
CDR3: CANQQGQGYEQYF